Following are 27 T cell receptor beta chains from one sample sequenced in a study of T cell responses to AZD1222 COVID-19 vaccine. Assay used: immunoSEQ multiplex PCR; TCRdb lists only in-frame clones, some missing. The table shows 150,000 to 250,000 clones, with approximately 91% occurring only once. Material: peripheral blood, obtained 28 days after the second AZD1222 dose. All receptors come from an adult who received the AZD1222 COVID-19 vaccine.

The chain combines TRBV5-1 with TRBJ2-5; D might be TRBD1 or TRBD2, each matching 5 bases. The length of the CDR3 is 15 residues. Looked up from germline, CDR1 is SGHRS and CDR2 is YFSETQ. Between the trimmed V and J ends, which lost 5 bases and 4 bases, there was a span of 18 bases. In DNA form, the CDR3 reads TGCGCCAGCAGGTGGGGGAACGCCGATGGAGAGACCCAGTACTTC. It specifies CASRWGNADGETQYF.

The chain is built from TRBV2 and TRBJ2-7; no reliable D call. The CDR3 spans 12 residues. V was trimmed by 6 bases and J by 3 bases, leaving 9 bases between them. The germline V gene has CDR1 SNHLY and CDR2 FYNNEI. This chain's CDR3 is CASRTGGYEQYF. The CDR3 DNA sequence: TGTGCCAGCAGGACGGGCGGCTACGAGCAGTACTTC.

CDR3 DNA sequence: TGCGCCAGCAGTGACAACGGCCGCACAGATACGCAGTATTTT. This encodes CASSDNGRTDTQYF. This sequence joins TRBV10-1 and TRBJ2-3; D is ambiguous. Germline V gene data show CDR1 as WNHNN and CDR2 as SYGVQD (reference sequence). The ends were cut back, 3 bases at V and 1 base at J, with 8 bases in the middle. This CDR3 region has 14 residues.

This clone was seen a single time. The chain recombines TRBV4-2 with TRBJ1-2; D ambiguous. The CDR3 is 16 amino acids. Germline values: CDR1 LGHNA, CDR2 YNFKEQ. V was trimmed by 1 base and J by 5 bases, leaving 17 bases between them. CDR3 nucleotide sequence: TGTGCCAGCAGCCAAGCCGCAGCCACTCTCAGGTATGGCTACACCTTC. It is translated as CASSQAAATLRYGYTF.

The rearrangement uses TRBV9 and TRBJ2-1, with a possible D match to TRBD2 (6 bases). Germline V CDR1 and CDR2: SGDLS, YYNGEE. Trimming pared 3 bases from V and 2 bases from J, leaving 12 bases between. The CDR3 loop spans 15 amino acids. The CDR3 DNA reads TGTGCCAGCAGCGCCTCTAGCGCCGCCTACAATGAGCAGTTCTTC. Amino acid sequence: CASSASSAAYNEQFF.

This sequence joins TRBV2 and TRBJ2-7, with D unclear. CDR1 is SNHLY, CDR2 FYNNEI, per germline. V was pared by 4 bases and J by 2 bases, with 9 bases between. The CDR3 contains 13 residues. The CDR3 loop reads CASSVSATYEQYF. As DNA, the CDR3 is TGTGCCAGCAGTGTGTCAGCCACCTACGAGCAGTACTTC.

This clone was seen once. V and J are TRBV30 and TRBJ1-3; no clear D gene. The germline V and J ends were trimmed by 2 bases and 0 bases, with 14 bases remaining between them. Looked up from germline, CDR1 is GTSNPN and CDR2 is SVGIG (reference sequence). The CDR3 runs 16 residues. CDR3 in DNA: TGTGCCTGGAGTTTTGGCAGGATTGACTCTGGAAACACCATATATTTT. Translation gives CAWSFGRIDSGNTIYF.

This clone was seen once. The chain uses TRBV7-9 and TRBJ2-1, with 9 bases identical to TRBD1. In germline, CDR1 is SEHNR, CDR2 FQNEAQ (reference sequence). This CDR3 contains 17 residues. The V and J ends lost 0 bases and 2 bases, in that order; junction bases with no gene match: 5. In DNA, the CDR3 is TGTGCCAGCAGCTTAGCGGGACAGGGAGCCCCCTACAATGAGCAGTTCTTC. Protein product: CASSLAGQGAPYNEQFF.

The chain employs TRBV28 and TRBJ2-2; D is undetermined. The V and J ends lost 9 bases and 6 bases respectively, with 17 bases between them. Germline V gene data show CDR1 as MDHEN and CDR2 as SYDVKM. The CDR3 contains 14 residues. This CDR3 reads CASAVRPSSGELFF. CDR3 DNA: TGTGCCAGTGCGGTTAGGCCCTCTTCCGGGGAGCTGTTTTTT.

The V call is TRBV7-9, the J call TRBJ1-6, with D hard to call. This CDR3 has 15 residues. Deletions cut 5 bases from V and 1 base from J, with 9 bases between. CDR1 is SEHNR and CDR2 is FQNEAQ in the germline V gene (reference sequence). The CDR3 DNA reads TGTGCCAGCAGCCCCGTCGGGTCCTATAATTCACCCCTCCACTTT. It yields the protein CASSPVGSYNSPLHF. Full variable domain (rest looked up from reference TRBV7-9 and TRBJ1-6): DTGVSQNPRHKITKRGQNVTFRCDPISEHNRLYWYRQTLGQGPEFLTYFQNEAQLEKSRLLSDRFSAERPKGSFSTLEIQRTEQGDSAMYLCASSPVGSYNSPLHFGNGTRLTVT.

The chain carries TRBV18 and TRBJ1-2; D not certain. With 8 bases removed from V and 7 bases from J, the gap between germline ends came to 17 bases. The CDR3 contains 13 residues. Germline-derived CDR1 and CDR2 are KGHSH and LQKENI. The CDR3 reads CASVWEPTGGYTF. CDR3 nucleotide sequence: TGTGCCAGCGTCTGGGAGCCGACGGGTGGCTACACCTTC.

The chain carries TRBV2 and TRBJ2-2, with a possible D match to TRBD2 (6 bases). Germline CDR1 reads SNHLY; CDR2 reads FYNNEI. Trimming removed 4 bases from V and 6 bases from J, with 18 bases in between. The length of the CDR3 is 16 residues. In nucleotides, the CDR3 is TGTGCCAGCAGTGGAGCGGGCGGAGTTTCTCCCGGGGAGCTGTTTTTT. Translation gives CASSGAGGVSPGELFF.

This clone has a handful of counts. The V and J genes are TRBV27 and TRBJ1-5; TRBD1 aligns across 8 bases. From germline, CDR1 is MNHEY and CDR2 SMNVEV (reference sequence). CDR3 length: 19 residues. With 3 bases clipped from V and 2 bases from J, the junction kept 15 bases outside the gene matches. This CDR3 is CASSFLGGKGTGGNQPQHF. CDR3 coding DNA: TGTGCCAGCAGTTTCCTGGGAGGAAAGGGGACAGGAGGCAATCAGCCCCAGCATTTT.

The chain carries TRBV30 and TRBJ1-1; a weak D match, TRBD1 (6 bases). V was trimmed by 5 bases and J by 6 bases, leaving 13 bases between them. Looked up from germline, CDR1 is GTSNPN and CDR2 is SVGIG (reference sequence). This CDR3 spans 12 amino acids. The CDR3 sequence is CAWGTQWAEAFF. The CDR3 coding sequence is TGTGCCTGGGGGACACAATGGGCTGAAGCTTTCTTT. The entire variable domain, with the rest obtained from reference TRBV30 and TRBJ1-1, is as follows: SQTIHQWPATLVQPVGSPLSLECTVEGTSNPNLYWYRQAAGRGLQLLFYSVGIGQISSEVPQNLSASRPQDRQFILSSKKLLLSDSGFYLCAWGTQWAEAFFGQGTRLTVV.

The chain employs TRBV4-1 and TRBJ2-4; maybe TRBD2 (7 bases). Trimming left V 1 base short and J 9 bases short, with 13 bases between. This CDR3 region has 14 residues. Germline loops: CDR1 MGHRA, CDR2 YSYEKL. This chain's CDR3 is CASSQVGGGGIQYF. CDR3 in DNA: TGCGCCAGCAGCCAAGTGGGGGGGGGCGGCATTCAGTACTTC.

The count of this clone is one. The genes are TRBV7-2 and TRBJ2-3; D gene ambiguous. The CDR3 runs 14 residues. CDR1 is SGHTA and CDR2 is FQGNSA in the germline V gene. V was shortened by 1 base and J by 6 bases, with 11 bases between the two germline ends. The CDR3 nucleotides are TGTGCCAGCAGCTTAGAGGCTTACTTGGATACGCAGTATTTT. It yields the protein CASSLEAYLDTQYF.

The rearrangement uses TRBV3-1 (or the pseudogene TRBV3-2) and TRBJ1-3; D ambiguous. The length of the CDR3 is 11 residues. Germline V CDR1 and CDR2: LGHDT, YNNKEL (reference sequence). Trimming took off 3 bases at V and 5 bases at J, with 2 bases between the two ends. This chain's CDR3 is CASSHRNTIYF. The CDR3 DNA follows: TGTGCCAGCAGCCACAGAAACACCATATATTTT.

The J gene is TRBJ2-1, the V gene TRBV2, with TRBD1 matching over 10 bases. This CDR3 comprises 15 residues. After removal of 5 bases from V and 6 bases from J, the junction contained 7 bases not matched to a gene. Germline CDR1 and CDR2: SNHLY and FYNNEI. CDR3 in amino acids: CASSTDRGRVNEQFF. As DNA, the CDR3 is TGTGCCAGCAGTACCGACAGGGGGCGCGTCAATGAGCAGTTCTTC. Using reference TRBV2 and TRBJ2-1 for the parts outside the CDR3, the full variable domain is EPEVTQTPSHQVTQMGQEVILRCVPISNHLYFYWYRQILGQKVEFLVSFYNNEISEKSEIFDDQFSVERPDGSNFTLKIRSTKLEDSAMYFCASSTDRGRVNEQFFGPGTRLTVL.

The genes are TRBV15 and TRBJ1-4, with unresolved D. CDR1 LNHNV and CDR2 YYDKDF come from the germline V gene (reference sequence). This CDR3 is 17 amino acids long. Trimming took off 2 bases at V and 8 bases at J, with 21 bases between the two ends. The CDR3 nucleotides read TGTGCCACCAGCAGACCGGGCCTGGGGAACCAAGGGGAAAAACTGTTTTTT. This translates into CATSRPGLGNQGEKLFF.

The chain recombines TRBV7-9 with TRBJ1-2; the D gene is possibly TRBD1 (6 bases). Germline assignment: CDR1 SEHNR and CDR2 FQNEAQ (reference sequence). Trimming took off 6 bases at V and 5 bases at J, with 10 bases between the two ends. The CDR3 is 12 residues long. The CDR3: CASSSGQYGYTF. CDR3 nucleotides: TGTGCCAGCAGTTCCGGACAGTATGGCTACACCTTC.

This chain joins TRBV19 and TRBJ2-5, with D perhaps given as TRBD1 or TRBD2 (5 bases each). Germline lookup yields CDR1 LNHDA and CDR2 SQIVND (reference sequence). This CDR3 has 14 residues. Trimming took 1 base from V and 5 from J, leaving 11 bases between them. This CDR3 is CASSIVQGGETQYF. In DNA form, the CDR3 reads TGTGCCAGTAGTATAGTCCAGGGCGGGGAGACCCAGTACTTC. Looking up the rest from reference TRBV19 and TRBJ2-5 gives the full variable domain: DGGITQSPKYLFRKEGQNVTLSCEQNLNHDAMYWYRQDPGQGLRLIYYSQIVNDFQKGDIAEGYSVSREKKESFPLTVTSAQKNPTAFYLCASSIVQGGETQYFGPGTRLLVL.

The J gene is TRBJ2-2, the V gene TRBV2; D is perhaps TRBD1 (5 bases). Per the germline V gene, CDR1 is SNHLY and CDR2 is FYNNEI. The CDR3 length is 14 residues. Trimming removed 10 bases from V and 0 bases from J, with 12 bases in between. This chain's CDR3 is CATLDKSNTGELFF. As DNA, the CDR3 is TGTGCCACCCTGGACAAATCGAACACCGGGGAGCTGTTTTTT.

The genes are TRBV5-1 and TRBJ2-5; 10 nucleotides agree with TRBD2. V gave up 4 bases and J gave up 5 bases; unmatched junction bases: 8. From germline, CDR1 is SGHRS and CDR2 YFSETQ. The length of the CDR3 is 15 residues. The CDR3 DNA follows: TGCGCCAGCAGCCAAATAGCGGGAGGTTATGAGACCCAGTACTTC. It yields the protein CASSQIAGGYETQYF.

V gene TRBV7-2 combines with J gene TRBJ2-1, with 10 bases fitting TRBD2. Trimming removed 1 base from V and 3 bases from J; junction bases left unmatched: 12. The CDR3 loop spans 19 amino acids. The V gene's germline CDR1 is SGHTA and CDR2 FQGNSA. In DNA, the CDR3 is TGTGCCAGCAGCTTAGGTGCAGCGGGAGGGCCGCGAATCTACAATGAGCAGTTCTTC. It specifies CASSLGAAGGPRIYNEQFF. The complete variable domain, with remaining parts taken from reference TRBV7-2 and TRBJ2-1, reads GAGVSQSPSNKVTEKGKDVELRCDPISGHTALYWYRQSLGQGLEFLIYFQGNSAPDKSGLPSDRFSAERTGGSVSTLTIQRTQQEDSAVYLCASSLGAAGGPRIYNEQFFGPGTRLTVL.

CDR3 region: CASSLEAASTDTQYF. The CDR3 DNA is TGCGCCAGCAGCTTGGAGGCAGCCAGCACAGATACGCAGTATTTT. The V call is TRBV5-1, the J call TRBJ2-3, with D hard to call. This CDR3 is 15 amino acids long. The germline gives CDR1 SGHRS, CDR2 YFSETQ. Trimming stripped 0 bases from V and 0 bases from J, with 8 bases between.

This clone occurred once. The chain uses TRBV6-1 and TRBJ1-1; tentative D call: TRBD1 (6 bases). Trimming left V 2 bases short and J 4 bases short, with 11 bases between. CDR3 length: 14 residues. Germline loops: CDR1 MNHNS, CDR2 SASEGT. DNA of the CDR3: TGTGCCAGCAGTGAAATAGGGGGGGGCACTGAAGCTTTCTTT. Its protein is CASSEIGGGTEAFF.

DNA for the CDR3: TGTGCCAGCAGGGGAATGACAGGGGATTCACCCCTCCACTTT. Its protein is CASRGMTGDSPLHF. The rearrangement joins TRBV2 to TRBJ1-6; 8 bases align to TRBD1. Germline V gene data show CDR1 as SNHLY and CDR2 as FYNNEI. V lost 6 bases, J lost 8 bases, and 6 bases stayed unmatched. The CDR3 sequence is 14 residues long.